This section outlines one TCR beta chain sequence together with its context. Researchers ran the PCR with 60 Vbeta and 13 Jbeta primers. Sequencing was performed with immunoSEQ multiplex PCR; in TCRdb, only in-frame clones are kept and a portion is missing. This sample has some 160,000 clones; 70% to 90% occur once, and the top ten carry approximately 2.5%. The data were obtained in a study of cytomegalovirus exposure and HLA in healthy donors. This CDR3 is built from 14 residues. The V gene's germline CDR1 is MDHEN and CDR2 SYDVKM. Sequenced sample: PBMCs. This clonotype originated in a man aged 25-40 years in good health and CMV-seropositive. V is TRBV28 and J is TRBJ2-5, with 7 positions matching TRBD1. The end of the DNA is better explained by TRBJ2-7, so the J call may be wrong. This chain's CDR3 is CASSLVGQVYEQYF. In DNA, the CDR3 is TGTGCCAGCAGTTTAGTTGGACAGGTCTACGAGCAGTACTTC.